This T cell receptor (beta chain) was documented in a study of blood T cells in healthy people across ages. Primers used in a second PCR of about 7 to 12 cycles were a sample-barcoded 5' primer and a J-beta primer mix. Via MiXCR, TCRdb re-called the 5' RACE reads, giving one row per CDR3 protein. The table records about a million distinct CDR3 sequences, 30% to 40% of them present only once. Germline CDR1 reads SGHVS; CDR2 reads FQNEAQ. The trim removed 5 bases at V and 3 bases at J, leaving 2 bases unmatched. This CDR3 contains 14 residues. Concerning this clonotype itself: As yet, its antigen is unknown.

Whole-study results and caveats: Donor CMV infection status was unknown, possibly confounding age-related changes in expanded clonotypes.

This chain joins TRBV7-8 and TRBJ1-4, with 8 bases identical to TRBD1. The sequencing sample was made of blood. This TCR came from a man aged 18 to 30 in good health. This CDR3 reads CASSRQGPNEKLFF. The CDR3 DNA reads TGTGCCAGCAGCCGACAGGGGCCTAATGAAAAACTGTTTTTT.